This T cell receptor beta chain derives from a study of low-dose radiotherapy and immunotherapy resistance in tumors. At the level of the study: The regimen for patients comprised intravenous nivolumab 240 mg every two weeks plus intravenous ipilimumab 1 mg/kg every six weeks.

Time point meaning: after trial treatment. As to treatment: LDRT plus nivolumab, ipilimumab, low-dose cyclophosphamide and aspirin (RACIN trial). Per germline, CDR1 MNHEY and CDR2 SMNVEV (reference sequence). V lost 5 bases and J 9 bases, leaving 5 bases between the germline ends. The CDR3 consists of 9 residues. Alpha- and beta-chain coverage of first-strand cDNA came from TRAV- and TRBV-specific primers. Amplification, which lasted 20 to 25 PCR cycles, used a constant-region primer and V-primer adapter to amplify TCRs. Following isolation, mRNA was amplified via in vitro transcription. Via MiXCR, TCRdb re-called the reads, giving one row per CDR3 protein. Seen here are around 84,000 distinct CDR3 sequences, about 17% observed once, and the top ten hold approximately 1.5%.

The rearrangement links TRBV27 to TRBJ2-7; no firm D call. Here the sequenced sample was PBMCs, taken after low-dose radiotherapy plus immunotherapy. The clonotype was recovered from a male donor with prostate cancer. The CDR3 nucleotides read TGTGCCAGCAGTCAGCGGCAGTACTTC. It is translated as CASSQRQYF.